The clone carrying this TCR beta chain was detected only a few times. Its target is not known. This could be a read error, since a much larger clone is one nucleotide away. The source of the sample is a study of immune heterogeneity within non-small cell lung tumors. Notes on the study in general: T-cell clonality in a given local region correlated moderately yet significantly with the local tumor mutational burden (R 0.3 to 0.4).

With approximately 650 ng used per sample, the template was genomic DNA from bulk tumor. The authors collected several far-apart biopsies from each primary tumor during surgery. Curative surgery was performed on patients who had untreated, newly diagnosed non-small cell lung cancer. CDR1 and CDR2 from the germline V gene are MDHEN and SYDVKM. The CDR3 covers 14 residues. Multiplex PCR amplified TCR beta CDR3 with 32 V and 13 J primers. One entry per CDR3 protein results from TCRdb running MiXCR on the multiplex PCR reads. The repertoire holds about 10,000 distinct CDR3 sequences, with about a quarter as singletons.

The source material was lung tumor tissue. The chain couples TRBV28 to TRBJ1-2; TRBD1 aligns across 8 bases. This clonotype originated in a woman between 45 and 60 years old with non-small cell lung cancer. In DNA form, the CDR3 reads TGTGCCACAGTAACAGGGGGATCTAACTATGGCTACGCCTTC. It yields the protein CATVTGGSNYGYAF.